This T cell receptor (beta chain) came from a study of identical twins. Findings and limits, study-wide: The conclusions drew on cross-sectional statistical analysis instead of tracking the same donors. Fewer insertions marked abundant cord blood beta clonotypes; young adult naive trended weakly, memory not at all.

This clonotype was seen only a few times. What it binds is not known. A template switching step contributed a universal primer site, while unique molecular identifiers were present in the cDNA. Using its own MiXCR run on the 5' RACE reads, TCRdb lists one record per CDR3 protein. The sample records 450,000 or so distinct CDR3 sequences, more than 13% being singletons. After removal of 4 bases from V and 2 bases from J, the junction contained 7 bases not matched to a gene. This CDR3 has 16 amino acids. CDR1 and CDR2 from the germline V gene are LGHNA and YNFKEQ. This sample was also put to use in a study of yellow fever vaccine responses in identical twins. That study adds: Reportedly, twins showed a vaccine T cell response that looked partly convergent and partly personalized.

Sequenced sample: CD4+ T cells sorted from blood. This receptor was taken from a woman under 30 in good health. This chain connects TRBV4-2 to TRBJ1-2; TRBD1 matches at 10 bases. CDR3: CASSREGQGPNYGYTF. The CDR3 DNA is TGTGCCAGCAGCCGAGAGGGACAGGGGCCCAACTATGGCTACACCTTC.